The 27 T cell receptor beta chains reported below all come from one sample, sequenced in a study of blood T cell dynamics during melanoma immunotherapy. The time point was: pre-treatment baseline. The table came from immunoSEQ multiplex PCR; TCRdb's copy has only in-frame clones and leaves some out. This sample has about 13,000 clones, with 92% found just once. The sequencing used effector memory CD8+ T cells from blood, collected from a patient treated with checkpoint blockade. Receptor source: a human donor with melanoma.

The chain's CDR3 is CASSRDRVGETQYF. For the CDR3, the DNA is TGTGCCAGCAGCCGGGACAGGGTGGGAGAGACCCAGTACTTC. The V gene is TRBV6-6, the J gene TRBJ2-5; 9 nucleotides agree with TRBD1. CDR3 length: 14 residues. J gave up 4 bases and V 6 bases, and 6 bases lay outside the gene matches. Germline V gene lookup returns CDR1 MNHNY and CDR2 SVGAGI (reference sequence).

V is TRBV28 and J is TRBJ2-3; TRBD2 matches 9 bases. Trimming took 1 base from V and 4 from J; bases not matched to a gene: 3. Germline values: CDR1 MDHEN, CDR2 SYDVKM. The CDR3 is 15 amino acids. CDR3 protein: CASSLYSGRPDTQYF. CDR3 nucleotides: TGTGCCAGCAGTTTATATAGCGGGAGACCAGATACGCAGTATTTT.

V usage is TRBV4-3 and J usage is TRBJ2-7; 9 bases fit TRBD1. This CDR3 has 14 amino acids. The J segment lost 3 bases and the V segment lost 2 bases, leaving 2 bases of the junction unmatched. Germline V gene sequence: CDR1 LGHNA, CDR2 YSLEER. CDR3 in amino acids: CASSQRDRDYEQYF. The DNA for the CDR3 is TGCGCCAGCAGCCAAAGGGACAGGGACTACGAGCAGTACTTC.

The CDR3 sequence: CASGGEAFF. The CDR3 coding sequence is TGTGCCAGCGGGGGGGAAGCTTTCTTT. This chain joins TRBV11-1 and TRBJ1-1; perhaps TRBD1 as D (5 bases). The CDR3 has 9 residues. The V and J ends lost 8 bases and 8 bases respectively, with 6 bases between them. CDR1 is SGHAT, CDR2 FQDESV, per germline (reference sequence).

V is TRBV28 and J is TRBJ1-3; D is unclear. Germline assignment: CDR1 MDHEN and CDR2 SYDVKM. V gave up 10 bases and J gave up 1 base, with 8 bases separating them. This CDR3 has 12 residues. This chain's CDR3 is CATSRSGNTIYF. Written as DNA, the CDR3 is TGTGCCACGTCCCGGTCTGGAAACACCATATATTTT. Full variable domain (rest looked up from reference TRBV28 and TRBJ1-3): DVKVTQSSRYLVKRTGEKVFLECVQDMDHENMFWYRQDPGLGLRLIYFSYDVKMKEKGDIPEGYSVSREKKERFSLILESASTNQTSMYLCATSRSGNTIYFGEGSWLTVV.

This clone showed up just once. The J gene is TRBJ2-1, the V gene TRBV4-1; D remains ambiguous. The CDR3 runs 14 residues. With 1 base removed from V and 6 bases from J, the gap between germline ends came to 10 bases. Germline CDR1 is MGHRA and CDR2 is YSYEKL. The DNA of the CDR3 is TGCGCCAGCAGCCAAGCCTGGGGTTTCAATGAGCAGTTCTTC. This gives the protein CASSQAWGFNEQFF.

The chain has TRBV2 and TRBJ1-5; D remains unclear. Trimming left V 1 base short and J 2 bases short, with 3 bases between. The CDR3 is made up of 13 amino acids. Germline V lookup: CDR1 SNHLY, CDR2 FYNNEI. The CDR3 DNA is TGTGCCAGCAGTGAAGTTGGCAATCAGCCCCAGCATTTT. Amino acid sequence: CASSEVGNQPQHF.

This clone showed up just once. CDR3 loop: CASSRGQSEQYF. CDR3 coding DNA: TGTGCCAGCAGCCGGGGACAGAGCGAGCAGTACTTC. The V call is TRBV4-2, the J call TRBJ2-7; 7 bases match TRBD1. CDR3 size: 12 residues. CDR1 is LGHNA and CDR2 is YNFKEQ in the germline V gene. Germline trimming cut 4 bases from V and 6 bases from J; bases unmatched to any gene: 3.

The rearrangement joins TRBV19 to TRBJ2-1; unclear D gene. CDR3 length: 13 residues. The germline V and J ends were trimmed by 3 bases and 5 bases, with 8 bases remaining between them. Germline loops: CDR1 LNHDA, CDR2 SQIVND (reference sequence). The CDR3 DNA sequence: TGTGCCAGTAGTATGAGCCTAAACAATGAGCAGTTCTTC. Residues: CASSMSLNNEQFF.

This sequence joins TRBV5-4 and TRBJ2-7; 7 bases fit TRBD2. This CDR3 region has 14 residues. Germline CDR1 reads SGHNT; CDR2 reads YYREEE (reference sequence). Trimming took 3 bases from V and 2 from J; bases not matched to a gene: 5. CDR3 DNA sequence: TGTGCCAGCAGCTCTATCACTAGCGCCTACGAGCAGTACTTC. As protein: CASSSITSAYEQYF.

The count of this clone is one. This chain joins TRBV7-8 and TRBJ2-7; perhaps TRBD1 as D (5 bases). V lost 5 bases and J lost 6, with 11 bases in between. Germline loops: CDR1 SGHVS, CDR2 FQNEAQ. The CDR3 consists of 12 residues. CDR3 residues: CASSLQGFEQYF. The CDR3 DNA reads TGTGCCAGCAGCCTTCAGGGCTTCGAGCAGTACTTC.

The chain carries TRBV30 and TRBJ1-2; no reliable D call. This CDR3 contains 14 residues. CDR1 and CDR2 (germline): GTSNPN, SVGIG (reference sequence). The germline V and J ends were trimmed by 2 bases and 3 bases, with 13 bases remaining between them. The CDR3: CAWSPAGIHYGYTF. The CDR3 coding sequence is TGTGCCTGGAGTCCCGCGGGGATACACTATGGCTACACCTTC.

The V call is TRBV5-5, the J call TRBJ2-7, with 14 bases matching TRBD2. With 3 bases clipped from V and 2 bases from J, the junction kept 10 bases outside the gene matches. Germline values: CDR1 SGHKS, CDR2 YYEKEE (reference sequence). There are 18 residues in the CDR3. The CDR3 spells CASSSGTSGSSPAYEQYF. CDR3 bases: TGTGCCAGCAGCTCGGGGACTAGCGGGAGCTCCCCCGCCTACGAGCAGTACTTC.

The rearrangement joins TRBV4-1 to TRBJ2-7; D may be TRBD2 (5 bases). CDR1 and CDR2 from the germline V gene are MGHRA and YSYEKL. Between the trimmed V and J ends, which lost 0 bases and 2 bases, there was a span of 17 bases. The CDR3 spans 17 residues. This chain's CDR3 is CASSQDRASTIPYEQYF. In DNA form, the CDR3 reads TGCGCCAGCAGCCAAGATCGGGCTAGCACTATCCCCTACGAGCAGTACTTC.

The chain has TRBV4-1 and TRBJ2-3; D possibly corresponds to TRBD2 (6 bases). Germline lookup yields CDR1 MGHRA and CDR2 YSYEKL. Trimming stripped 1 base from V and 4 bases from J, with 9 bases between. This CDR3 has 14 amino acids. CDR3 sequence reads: CASSQGRGADTQYF. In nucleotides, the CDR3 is TGCGCCAGCAGCCAAGGGCGGGGAGCAGATACGCAGTATTTT.

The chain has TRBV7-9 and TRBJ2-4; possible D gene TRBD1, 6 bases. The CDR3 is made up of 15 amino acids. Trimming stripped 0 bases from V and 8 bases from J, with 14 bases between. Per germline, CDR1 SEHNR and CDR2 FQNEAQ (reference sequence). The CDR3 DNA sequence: TGTGCCAGCAGCTTAGCTCAACAGGGAGTACACATTCAGTACTTC. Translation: CASSLAQQGVHIQYF.

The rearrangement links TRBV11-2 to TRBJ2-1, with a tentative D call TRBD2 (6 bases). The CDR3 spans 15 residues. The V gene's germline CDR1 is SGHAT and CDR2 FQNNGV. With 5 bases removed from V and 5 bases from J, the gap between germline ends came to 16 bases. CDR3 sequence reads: CASSTLALVNNEQFF. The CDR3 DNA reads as TGTGCCAGCAGCACGCTAGCGCTGGTAAACAATGAGCAGTTCTTC.

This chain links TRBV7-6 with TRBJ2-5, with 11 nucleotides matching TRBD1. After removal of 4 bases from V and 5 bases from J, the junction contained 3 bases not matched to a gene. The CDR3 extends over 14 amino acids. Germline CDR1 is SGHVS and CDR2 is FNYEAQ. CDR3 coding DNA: TGTGCCAGCAGCTCGGGACAGGGGGGGGAGACCCAGTACTTC. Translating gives CASSSGQGGETQYF.

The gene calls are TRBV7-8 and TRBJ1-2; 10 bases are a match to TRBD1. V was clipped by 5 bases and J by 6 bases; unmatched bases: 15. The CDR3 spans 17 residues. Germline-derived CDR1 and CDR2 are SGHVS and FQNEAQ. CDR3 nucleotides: TGTGCCAGCAGCCCCACGACAGGGGGCGGTAACTTAGATGGCTACACCTTC. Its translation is CASSPTTGGGNLDGYTF.

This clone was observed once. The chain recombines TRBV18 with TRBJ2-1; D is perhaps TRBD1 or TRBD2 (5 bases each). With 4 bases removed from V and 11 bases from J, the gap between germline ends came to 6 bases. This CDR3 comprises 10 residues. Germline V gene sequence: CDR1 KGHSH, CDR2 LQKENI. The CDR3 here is CASSQGQQFF. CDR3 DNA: TGTGCCAGCTCACAGGGACAGCAGTTCTTC. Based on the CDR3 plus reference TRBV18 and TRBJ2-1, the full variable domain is NAGVMQNPRHLVRRRGQEARLRCSPMKGHSHVYWYRQLPEEGLKFMVYLQKENIIDESGMPKERFSAEFPKEGPSILRIQQVVRGDSAAYFCASSQGQQFFGPGTRLTVL.

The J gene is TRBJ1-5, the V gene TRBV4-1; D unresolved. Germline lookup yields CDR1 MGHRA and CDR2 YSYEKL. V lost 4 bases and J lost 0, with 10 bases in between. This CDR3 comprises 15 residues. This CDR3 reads CASSLGPASNQPQHF. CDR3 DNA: TGCGCCAGCAGCCTTGGTCCTGCTAGCAATCAGCCCCAGCATTTT.

CDR3 residues: CASSSSTSGAETQYF. The CDR3 nucleotides read TGTGCCAGCAGCTCTTCGACTAGCGGGGCAGAGACCCAGTACTTC. J is TRBJ2-5 and V is TRBV27; 11 bases align to TRBD2. The CDR3 has 15 residues. V dropped 6 bases and J dropped 4; count of bases not matched to a gene: 7. Germline assignment: CDR1 MNHEY and CDR2 SMNVEV (reference sequence).

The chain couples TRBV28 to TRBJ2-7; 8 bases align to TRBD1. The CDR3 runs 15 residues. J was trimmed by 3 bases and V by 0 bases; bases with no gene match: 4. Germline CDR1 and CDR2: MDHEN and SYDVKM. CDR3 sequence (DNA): TGTGCCAGCAGTTTATGGATGACAGGGGACTACGAGCAGTACTTC. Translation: CASSLWMTGDYEQYF.

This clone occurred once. The CDR3, as DNA: TGTGCCAGCAGTTTATCGGGGACAGGGGGGATCCCTGAAGCTTTCTTT. Translation: CASSLSGTGGIPEAFF. The chain combines TRBV27 with TRBJ1-1, with 11 bases fitting TRBD1. The CDR3 is 16 amino acids. V shed 0 bases, J shed 6 bases, and the junction held 6 bases outside the gene matches. Germline CDR1 MNHEY, CDR2 SMNVEV (reference sequence).

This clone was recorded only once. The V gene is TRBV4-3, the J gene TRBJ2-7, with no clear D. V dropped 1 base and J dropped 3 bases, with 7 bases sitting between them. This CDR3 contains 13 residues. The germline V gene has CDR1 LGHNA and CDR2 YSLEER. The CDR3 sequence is CASSQGLLYEQYF. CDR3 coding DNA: TGCGCCAGCAGCCAAGGGCTCCTCTACGAGCAGTACTTC.

CDR3 sequence (DNA): TGCGCCAGCAGCCAAGATGAGGGACGGGAGGGCCAGGACGAGCAGTACTTC. Protein sequence: CASSQDEGREGQDEQYF. V and J are TRBV4-3 and TRBJ2-7, with 8 bases fitting TRBD2. V lost 0 bases, J lost 5 bases, and 12 bases stayed unmatched. This CDR3 has 17 amino acids. Germline values: CDR1 LGHNA, CDR2 YSLEER.

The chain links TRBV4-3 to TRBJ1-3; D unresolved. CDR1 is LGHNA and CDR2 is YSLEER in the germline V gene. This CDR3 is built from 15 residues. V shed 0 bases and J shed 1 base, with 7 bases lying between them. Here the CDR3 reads CASSQDRSSGNTIYF. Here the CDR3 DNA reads TGCGCCAGCAGCCAAGATCGGTCGTCTGGAAACACCATATATTTT.